This record looks at one T cell receptor (beta chain) sequence and its context. The antigen it binds to is not known. Within one base of it there is no much larger clone, and no base qualities were kept. These data belong to a study of patients and donors after allogeneic stem cell transplantation (dated by TCRdb to about 2020). Libraries were made using RT-PCR. Sequenced on a NextSeq 550. The public reads were reprocessed in TCRdb via fastp at Q25 and MiXCR, keeping in-frame beta chains. Rows with one shared CDR3 protein collapse into an entry with the most common genes and DNA. This sample has 900,000 to 1,000,000 distinct CDR3 sequences in its table, and 15% to 20% of those were observed once. The ten largest make up 5.5% to 6.5% of the sample. The CDR3 goes from the cysteine to the phenylalanine over 14 residues. The sequence is cut down to CDR3 DNA, 42 bases in frame from base 1. Taken from the germline V gene, the CDR1 and CDR2 loops are WSHSY and SAAADI. V lost 2 bases and J lost 3 bases; the stretch between them is 7 bases long.

In this chain, TRBV10-2 is recombined with TRBJ2-2, and TRBD2 may be the D gene, going by 5 matching bases. Sequenced material: blood, either unsorted or a sorted T cell fraction (not recorded which). The sequence came from a human donor who was either an allogeneic HSCT recipient or a stem cell or donor lymphocyte infusion donor (not recorded which). It is not recorded whose cells these are; they may come from a transplant donor. The DNA sequence is given as TGCGCCAGCAGTGAGACTAGTTACACCGGGGAGCTGTTTTTT. This yields the protein CASSETSYTGELFF.